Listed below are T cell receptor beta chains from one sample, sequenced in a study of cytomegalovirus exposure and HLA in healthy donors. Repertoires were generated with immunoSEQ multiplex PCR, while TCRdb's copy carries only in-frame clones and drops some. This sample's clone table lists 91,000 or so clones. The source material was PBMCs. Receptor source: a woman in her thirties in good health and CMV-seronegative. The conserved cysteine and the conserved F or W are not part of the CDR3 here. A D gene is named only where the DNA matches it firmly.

CDR3aa: ASSPGQGSTDTQY; len: 13; d_gene: .; v_gene: TRBV18; j_gene: TRBJ2-3
CDR3aa: ASSLSAARGNEQF; len: 13; d_gene: .; v_gene: TRBV6-6; j_gene: TRBJ2-1
CDR3aa: ASSMGLGAAQY; len: 11; d_gene: TRBD2; v_gene: TRBV19; j_gene: TRBJ2-5
CDR3aa: ASRNSKGTEAF; len: 11; d_gene: .; v_gene: TRBV2; j_gene: TRBJ1-1
CDR3aa: ASSQTSGAKYEQY; len: 13; d_gene: TRBD2; v_gene: TRBV4-1; j_gene: .
CDR3aa: ASSFSGLGYEQY; len: 12; d_gene: .; v_gene: TRBV28; j_gene: TRBJ2-7
CDR3aa: ASSERVEDSPLH; len: 12; d_gene: .; v_gene: TRBV6-1; j_gene: TRBJ1-6
CDR3aa: AWSVSVLNSPLH; len: 12; d_gene: .; v_gene: TRBV30; j_gene: TRBJ1-6
CDR3aa: ASSGLPQYTGELF; len: 13; d_gene: .; v_gene: TRBV2; j_gene: TRBJ2-2
CDR3aa: ASSTRTLSSSYNEQF; len: 15; d_gene: .; v_gene: TRBV7-6; j_gene: TRBJ2-1
CDR3aa: ASSAQARNTEAF; len: 12; d_gene: .; v_gene: TRBV9; j_gene: TRBJ1-1
CDR3aa: ASSEGTSGLAYEQY; len: 14; d_gene: TRBD2; v_gene: TRBV9; j_gene: .
CDR3aa: ASSQEASGRAVSYEQY; len: 16; d_gene: TRBD2; v_gene: TRBV4-1; j_gene: .
CDR3aa: ASSLNRDGETQY; len: 12; d_gene: .; v_gene: TRBV7-2; j_gene: TRBJ2-5
CDR3aa: ASSAGSGNTIY; len: 11; d_gene: .; v_gene: TRBV5-1; j_gene: TRBJ1-3
CDR3aa: ASSPTRQSGEQY; len: 12; d_gene: .; v_gene: TRBV6-6; j_gene: TRBJ2-7
CDR3aa: ASSQSAVVGALQETQY; len: 16; d_gene: .; v_gene: TRBV4-1; j_gene: TRBJ2-5
CDR3aa: ASRTGIGNTIY; len: 11; d_gene: .; v_gene: TRBV27; j_gene: TRBJ1-3
CDR3aa: ASSIGGANYGYT; len: 12; d_gene: .; v_gene: TRBV19; j_gene: TRBJ1-2
CDR3aa: ASSSTGTSGGNNEQF; len: 15; d_gene: TRBD2; v_gene: TRBV13; j_gene: TRBJ2-1
CDR3aa: ASSSDRENQPQH; len: 12; d_gene: TRBD1; v_gene: TRBV19; j_gene: TRBJ1-5
CDR3aa: ASSPVGDLTSSYEQY; len: 15; d_gene: .; v_gene: TRBV5-1; j_gene: .
CDR3aa: AWTLNSPLH; len: 9; d_gene: .; v_gene: TRBV30; j_gene: TRBJ1-6
CDR3aa: ATSRAGQGSDTQY; len: 13; d_gene: TRBD1; v_gene: TRBV15; j_gene: TRBJ2-3
CDR3aa: ASSYLDNQETQY; len: 12; d_gene: .; v_gene: TRBV6-5; j_gene: TRBJ2-5
CDR3aa: ASSDAGVNYGYT; len: 12; d_gene: .; v_gene: TRBV6-4; j_gene: TRBJ1-2
CDR3aa: ASSDSDTYEQY; len: 11; d_gene: .; v_gene: TRBV6-4; j_gene: .
CDR3aa: ASSPSRDRTYEQY; len: 13; d_gene: TRBD1; v_gene: TRBV28; j_gene: TRBJ2-7
CDR3aa: ASSTRGAANTGELF; len: 14; d_gene: .; v_gene: TRBV7-3; j_gene: TRBJ2-2
CDR3aa: ASSVVGAGTDTQY; len: 13; d_gene: .; v_gene: TRBV9; j_gene: TRBJ2-3
CDR3aa: ASSFLPQGENTGAF; len: 14; d_gene: TRBD1; v_gene: TRBV28; j_gene: TRBJ1-1
CDR3aa: ASSLPGSSGANVLT; len: 14; d_gene: .; v_gene: TRBV5-8; j_gene: TRBJ2-6
CDR3aa: ASSHGQGNGYT; len: 11; d_gene: .; v_gene: TRBV16; j_gene: TRBJ1-2
CDR3aa: ASRPNRENQY; len: 10; d_gene: .; v_gene: TRBV2; j_gene: TRBJ2-7
CDR3aa: ASRGSGDTEAF; len: 11; d_gene: .; v_gene: TRBV28; j_gene: TRBJ1-1
CDR3aa: ASSEATGGYYGYT; len: 13; d_gene: .; v_gene: TRBV2; j_gene: TRBJ1-2
CDR3aa: ASSLKPYGYT; len: 10; d_gene: .; v_gene: TRBV5-4; j_gene: TRBJ1-2
CDR3aa: ASSQDRAMNTEAF; len: 13; d_gene: TRBD1; v_gene: TRBV6-6; j_gene: TRBJ1-1